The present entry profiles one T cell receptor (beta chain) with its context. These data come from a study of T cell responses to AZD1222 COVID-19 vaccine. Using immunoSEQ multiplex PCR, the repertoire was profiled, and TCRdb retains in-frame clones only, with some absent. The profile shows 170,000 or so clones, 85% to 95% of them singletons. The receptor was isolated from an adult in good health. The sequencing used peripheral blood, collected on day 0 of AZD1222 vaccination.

This chain's CDR3 is CASSLNLNEQFF. The CDR3 DNA follows: TGTGCCAGCAGCCTCAATTTGAATGAGCAGTTCTTC. The chain is built from TRBV3-1 (or the pseudogene TRBV3-2) and TRBJ2-1, with D hard to call. This CDR3 has 12 residues. Deletions cut 4 bases from V and 7 bases from J, with 8 bases between. Germline assignment: CDR1 LGHDT and CDR2 YNNKEL (reference sequence).